This entry describes one T cell receptor (beta chain). The data originate from a study of T cell responses to AZD1222 COVID-19 vaccine. Only in-frame clones appear in the TCRdb table, and some are missing; sequencing was by immunoSEQ multiplex PCR. The sample includes about 130,000 clones, about 90% seen only once; the top ten take approximately 2.1%. V was pared by 3 bases and J by 0 bases, with 10 bases between. The CDR3 covers 15 residues. The germline V gene has CDR1 SGHNT and CDR2 YYREEE (reference sequence). This specimen was peripheral blood, taken on day 0 of AZD1222 vaccination. The chain has TRBV5-4 and TRBJ1-5; D unresolved. The TCR was taken from an adult in good health. The CDR3 DNA reads TGTGCCAGCAGCTACCGAATTCATAGCAATCAGCCCCAGCATTTT. Translating gives CASSYRIHSNQPQHF.